Each of the 18 T cell receptor beta chains below was sequenced from the same sample in a study of blood T cell repertoires in COVID-19. This table comes from immunoSEQ multiplex PCR, and its TCRdb copy is limited to in-frame clones, with some not included. The sample shows 70,000 to 100,000 clones, about 71% of them seen only once. The sequenced sample consisted of peripheral blood. These receptors all come from a woman aged 45-65 years with acute or convalescent COVID-19.

This clone was observed a few times. V and J are TRBV5-6 and TRBJ1-2; tentative D call: TRBD1 (5 bases). This CDR3 spans 14 amino acids. Germline V gene lookup returns CDR1 SGHDT and CDR2 YYEEEE. Trimming stripped 2 bases from V and 6 bases from J, with 14 bases between. The CDR3 DNA follows: TGTGCCAGCAGCTTCGGCACCGGGACTCATGGCTACACCTTC. This gives the protein CASSFGTGTHGYTF. The whole variable domain, remainder taken from reference TRBV5-6 and TRBJ1-2, is DAGVTQSPTHLIKTRGQQVTLRCSPKSGHDTVSWYQQALGQGPQFIFQYYEEEERQRGNFPDRFSGHQFPNYSSELNVNALLLGDSALYLCASSFGTGTHGYTFGSGTRLTVV.

The CDR3 DNA reads TGTGCCAGCAGATGGACTAAGGGCACTGAAGCTTTCTTT. Amino acid sequence: CASRWTKGTEAFF. The chain has TRBV28 and TRBJ1-1; D call uncertain. Germline CDR1 is MDHEN and CDR2 is SYDVKM. The V and J ends lost 6 bases and 4 bases respectively, with 12 bases between them. The CDR3 covers 13 residues. The full variable domain, completed using reference TRBV28 and TRBJ1-1, is DVKVTQSSRYLVKRTGEKVFLECVQDMDHENMFWYRQDPGLGLRLIYFSYDVKMKEKGDIPEGYSVSREKKERFSLILESASTNQTSMYLCASRWTKGTEAFFGQGTRLTVV.

The chain is built from TRBV28 and TRBJ2-3, with 12 bases aligning to TRBD2. CDR3 size: 14 residues. Germline CDR1 reads MDHEN; CDR2 reads SYDVKM. V trimming: 6 bases; J trimming: 4 bases; junction bases outside the gene matches: 2. CDR3 coding DNA: TGTGCCAGCAGCCTAGCGGGGGGGTCAGATACGCAGTATTTT. This gives the protein CASSLAGGSDTQYF.

The rearrangement links TRBV6-5 to TRBJ1-6, with D perhaps TRBD1 (6 bases). This CDR3 has 13 residues. The germline V gene has CDR1 MNHEY and CDR2 SVGAGI. The V and J ends lost 6 bases and 8 bases respectively, with 11 bases between them. The CDR3 bases are TGTGCCAGCAGGAGAGCAGGGGATTCACCCCTCCACTTT. It specifies CASRRAGDSPLHF.

J is TRBJ1-1 and V is TRBV19, with 7 bases aligning to TRBD1. This CDR3 spans 13 amino acids. V lost 0 bases to trimming and J lost 8 bases; unmatched junction nucleotides: 3. Germline CDR1 LNHDA, CDR2 SQIVND (reference sequence). CDR3 sequence (DNA): TGTGCCAGTAGTATAGACACGACAGGGGAAGCTTTCTTT. Residues: CASSIDTTGEAFF. The full variable domain, its missing parts supplied by reference TRBV19 and TRBJ1-1, is DGGITQSPKYLFRKEGQNVTLSCEQNLNHDAMYWYRQDPGQGLRLIYYSQIVNDFQKGDIAEGYSVSREKKESFPLTVTSAQKNPTAFYLCASSIDTTGEAFFGQGTRLTVV.

The chain recombines TRBV19 with TRBJ1-5; D is undetermined. CDR3 length equals 15 residues. V was cut by 1 base and J by 3 bases, with 10 bases left in between. CDR1 is LNHDA and CDR2 is SQIVND in the germline V gene (reference sequence). The CDR3 here is CASSIAGGYNQPQHF. CDR3 nucleotides: TGTGCCAGTAGTATAGCCGGAGGATACAATCAGCCCCAGCATTTT.

This clone was found a few times. The chain has TRBV30 and TRBJ1-4, with D possibly being TRBD1 (6 bases). The germline V gene encodes CDR1 GTSNPN and CDR2 SVGIG (reference sequence). The V end was cut by 5 bases, the J end by 5 bases, with 15 bases between. The CDR3 sequence is 14 residues long. The CDR3 loop is CAWHGTGSNEKLFF. DNA of the CDR3: TGTGCCTGGCACGGTACAGGGTCCAATGAAAAACTGTTTTTT.

The CDR3 DNA reads as TGTGCCAGCATCGGACAGGTCTATGGCTACACCTTC. It codes for CASIGQVYGYTF. The rearrangement uses TRBV2 and TRBJ1-2; 7 bases match TRBD1. Germline V gene sequence: CDR1 SNHLY, CDR2 FYNNEI. The CDR3 spans 12 residues. Germline trimming cut 7 bases from V and 4 bases from J; bases unmatched to any gene: 3.

This chain links TRBV9 with TRBJ2-2; 9 nucleotides line up with TRBD2. V was pared by 0 bases and J by 5 bases, with 5 bases of the junction left unmatched. The germline V gene encodes CDR1 SGDLS and CDR2 YYNGEE. The CDR3 consists of 16 residues. The CDR3 sequence is CASSVAGLAGTGELFF. The CDR3 DNA sequence: TGTGCCAGCAGCGTAGCCGGGCTAGCGGGGACCGGGGAGCTGTTTTTT.

V usage is TRBV3-1 (or the pseudogene TRBV3-2) and J usage is TRBJ1-6, with 9 bases matching TRBD1. Germline V lookup: CDR1 LGHDT, CDR2 YNNKEL (reference sequence). The CDR3 is 14 residues long. V gave up 5 bases and J gave up 7 bases; unmatched junction bases: 3. CDR3: CASSSGTGNSPLHF. The CDR3 nucleotides are TGTGCCAGCAGCAGCGGGACAGGGAATTCACCCCTCCACTTT.

The chain combines TRBV28 with TRBJ1-6, with unresolved D. Trimming cost V 8 bases and J 8 bases, with 19 bases left between them. Germline-derived CDR1 and CDR2 are MDHEN and SYDVKM. CDR3 size: 15 residues. The CDR3 DNA is TGTGCCAGCCTTACCCCGGGCGGGCCGGATTCACCCCTCCACTTT. This codes for CASLTPGGPDSPLHF.

The V call is TRBV28, the J call TRBJ1-5; no firm D call. V was pared by 5 bases and J by 0 bases, with 14 bases between. Germline V gene sequence: CDR1 MDHEN, CDR2 SYDVKM. The CDR3 length is 16 residues. CDR3 nucleotides: TGTGCCAGCAGTCTGGGCACGTCTAATAGCAATCAGCCCCAGCATTTT. Its protein is CASSLGTSNSNQPQHF.

The table lists this clone with a few counts. This sequence joins TRBV11-2 and TRBJ2-1, with a tentative D call TRBD1 (6 bases). The CDR3 totals 17 residues. Trimming left V 2 bases short and J 4 bases short, with 18 bases between. CDR1 and CDR2 (germline): SGHAT, FQNNGV. The CDR3 here is CASSLTPGTRMYNEQFF. The CDR3 DNA reads TGTGCCAGCAGCTTAACCCCCGGGACAAGGATGTACAATGAGCAGTTCTTC.

In the case of this clone: At one of its ends the junction is not consistent with the germline gene, which may arise from a read error. The chain is built from TRBV10-2 and TRBJ2-3, with 11 bases fitting TRBD2. Germline loops: CDR1 WSHSY, CDR2 SAAADI. The CDR3 is 17 amino acids. Written as DNA, the CDR3 is TGCGCCAACAGGGCCCGGCGGCTAGCGGGGGGCACCGATACGCAGTATTTT. It specifies CANRARRLAGGTDTQYF.

CDR3 bases: TGTGCCTGGAGTGTACTATTCTATGAGGGAATGGTCGGGTATAATTCACCCCTCCACTTT. Translating it yields CAWSVLFYEGMVGYNSPLHF. V is TRBV30 and J is TRBJ1-6; no definite D call. Trimming removed 0 bases at V and 4 bases at J, with 25 bases between. Germline lookup yields CDR1 GTSNPN and CDR2 SVGIG (reference sequence). The CDR3 runs to 20 residues.

This sequence joins TRBV9 and TRBJ2-7; 8 nucleotides match TRBD2. The V gene's germline CDR1 is SGDLS and CDR2 YYNGEE. Trimming took 1 base from V and 3 from J; bases not matched to a gene: 9. This CDR3 spans 16 amino acids. CDR3 nucleotides: TGTGCCAGCAGCGTACGAGCGGGGGCGGAACTCTACGAGCAGTACTTC. Its protein is CASSVRAGAELYEQYF.

The chain joins TRBV6-2 or TRBV6-3 to TRBJ1-2; TRBD1 agrees at 7 bases. V gave up 5 bases and J gave up 4 bases; unmatched junction bases: 7. Germline CDR1 MNHEY, CDR2 SVGEGT. This CDR3 spans 14 amino acids. CDR3 bases: TGTGCCAGCAGTACAGGGGACCTTTTCTATGGCTACACCTTC. As protein: CASSTGDLFYGYTF.

V usage is TRBV6-1 and J usage is TRBJ2-3; no clear D gene. Trimming removed 1 base from V and 1 base from J, with 3 bases in between. This CDR3 has 13 residues. CDR1 is MNHNS and CDR2 is SASEGT in the germline V gene. The CDR3 protein is CASSEVGTDTQYF. CDR3 coding DNA: TGTGCCAGCAGTGAAGTAGGCACAGATACGCAGTATTTT.